The clone carrying this T cell receptor beta chain showed up just a few times. Libraries were prepared by immunoSEQ multiplex PCR; TCRdb keeps only in-frame clonotypes and omits some of them. The repertoire holds over 50,000 clones, nearly 85% seen once, with less than 5% in the top ten. The sample originates from a study of OX40 agonist ivuxolimab in advanced cancers. About the research overall: Mean age approximately 61 years, range about 23 to 85; about 81% male. A partial response was reached by three patients: one with hepatocellular carcinoma and two with cutaneous melanoma.

The CDR3 spans 15 residues. Trimming removed 6 bases at V and 1 base at J, with 13 bases between. CDR1 and CDR2 (germline): MNHNS, SASEGT. This sequence joins TRBV6-1 and TRBJ1-5, with D possibly TRBD1 on 6 matching bases. Sequences were derived from CD4+ or CD8+ T cells sorted from blood, sampled in a trial of the OX40 agonist ivuxolimab. This receptor was obtained from an adult with an advanced solid tumor such as melanoma, head and neck, liver or kidney cancer. CDR3 bases: TGTGCCAGCAGAAACAGGGATGGGAGCAATCAGCCCCAGCATTTT. Protein sequence: CASRNRDGSNQPQHF.